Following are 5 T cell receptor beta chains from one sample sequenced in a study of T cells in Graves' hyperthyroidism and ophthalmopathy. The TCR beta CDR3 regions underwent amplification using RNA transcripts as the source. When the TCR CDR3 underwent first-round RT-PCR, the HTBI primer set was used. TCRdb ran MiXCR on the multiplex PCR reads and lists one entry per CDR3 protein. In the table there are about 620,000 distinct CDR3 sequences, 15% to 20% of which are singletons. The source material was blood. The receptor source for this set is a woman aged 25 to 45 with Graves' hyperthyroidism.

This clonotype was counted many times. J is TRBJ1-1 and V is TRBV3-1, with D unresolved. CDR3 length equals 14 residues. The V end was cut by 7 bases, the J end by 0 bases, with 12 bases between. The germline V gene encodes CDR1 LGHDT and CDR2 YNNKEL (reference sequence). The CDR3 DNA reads TGTGCCAGCACCCGGAGTCCAGTGAACACTGAAGCTTTCTTT. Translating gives CASTRSPVNTEAFF. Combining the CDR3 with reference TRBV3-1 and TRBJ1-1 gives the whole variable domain DTAVSQTPKYLVTQMGNDKSIKCEQNLGHDTMYWYKQDSKKFLKIMFSYNNKELIINETVPNRFSPKSPDKAHLNLHINSLELGDSAVYFCASTRSPVNTEAFFGQGTRLTVV.

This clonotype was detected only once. CDR3 loop: CASSSQGVGGPQETQYF. For the CDR3, the DNA is TGTGCCAGCAGCTCCCAGGGAGTTGGCGGGCCCCAAGAGACCCAGTACTTC. J is TRBJ2-5 and V is TRBV13; D tentatively fits TRBD1 or TRBD2 (5 bases each). Germline CDR1 is PRHDT and CDR2 is FYEKMQ (reference sequence). V was pared by 4 bases and J by 1 base, with 19 bases between. This CDR3 region has 17 residues.

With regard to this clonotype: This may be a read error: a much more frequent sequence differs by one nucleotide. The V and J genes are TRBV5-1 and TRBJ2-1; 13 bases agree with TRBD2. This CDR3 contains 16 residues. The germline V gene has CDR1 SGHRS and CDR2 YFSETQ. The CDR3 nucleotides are TGCGCCAGCAGCTTGGGACTAGCGGGAGGTCACAATGAGCGGTTCTTC. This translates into CASSLGLAGGHNERFF.

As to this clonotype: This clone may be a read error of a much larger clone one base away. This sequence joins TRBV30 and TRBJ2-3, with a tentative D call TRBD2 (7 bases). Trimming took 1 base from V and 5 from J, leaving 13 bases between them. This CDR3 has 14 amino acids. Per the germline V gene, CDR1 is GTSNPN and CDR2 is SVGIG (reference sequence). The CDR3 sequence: CAWSARGDIDTQYF. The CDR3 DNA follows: TGTGCCTGGAGTGCTCGGGGGGACATAGATACGCAGTATTTT.

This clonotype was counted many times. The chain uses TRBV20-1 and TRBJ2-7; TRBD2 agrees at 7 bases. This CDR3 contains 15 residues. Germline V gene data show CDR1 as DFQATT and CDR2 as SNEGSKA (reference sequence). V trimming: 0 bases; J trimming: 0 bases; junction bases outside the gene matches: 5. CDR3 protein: CSARDRGSFSYEQYF. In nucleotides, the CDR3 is TGCAGTGCTAGAGATCGCGGGAGCTTCTCCTACGAGCAGTACTTC.